These 3 T cell receptor beta chains were all obtained from the same sample, sequenced in a study of blood T cell repertoires in COVID-19. Method: immunoSEQ multiplex PCR; TCRdb's copy keeps in-frame clones and lacks some. This table has around 59,000 clones, roughly 80% appearing once. Sequences were obtained from peripheral blood. The receptors shown here come from a woman in her fifties or sixties with active or convalescent COVID-19.

The chain joins TRBV6-1 to TRBJ1-2; tentative D call: TRBD1 (6 bases). Deletions cut 1 base from V and 4 bases from J, with 16 bases between. Germline CDR1 reads MNHNS; CDR2 reads SASEGT. This CDR3 contains 16 residues. The CDR3 here is CASSEGGWGRGYGYTF. CDR3 nucleotide sequence: TGTGCCAGCAGTGAAGGGGGCTGGGGGCGAGGCTATGGCTACACCTTC.

This clone occurred a few times. The chain has TRBV6-5 and TRBJ1-5, with 7 bases matching TRBD1. V lost 7 bases, J lost 1 base, and 7 bases stayed unmatched. The CDR3 has 15 residues. Germline V lookup: CDR1 MNHEY, CDR2 SVGAGI. CDR3 amino acids: CASNSRTGSNQPQHF. The CDR3 bases are TGTGCCAGCAACTCTAGGACAGGCAGCAATCAGCCCCAGCATTTT.

This clone was seen at least ten times. The V and J genes are TRBV7-8 and TRBJ2-1; TRBD1 matches 8 bases. With 3 bases clipped from V and 7 bases from J, the junction kept 8 bases outside the gene matches. The CDR3 consists of 15 residues. Germline CDR1 and CDR2: SGHVS and FQNEAQ. CDR3 DNA sequence: TGTGCCAGCAGCTTCCGGACAGGGATCTGGAATGAGCAGTTCTTC. Amino acids: CASSFRTGIWNEQFF.